This TCR beta chain was captured in a study of blood T cell repertoires in COVID-19. The CDR3 is 16 residues long. Trimming removed 6 bases from V and 7 bases from J, with 22 bases in between. Germline loops: CDR1 SGHTA, CDR2 FQGNSA. Assay used: immunoSEQ multiplex PCR; TCRdb lists only in-frame clones, some missing. The sample holds just over 70,000 clones, about 80% seen once. Sequencing was carried out using peripheral blood. This TCR derives from a woman in her sixties or seventies with acute or convalescent COVID-19. The chain links TRBV7-2 to TRBJ2-4; tentatively, D is TRBD2 (6 bases). The CDR3 region has the DNA TGTGCCAGCAGTTACAGCTCGGGGGAGGTAGAGAACATTCAGTACTTC. It yields the protein CASSYSSGEVENIQYF.